Reported below is one T cell receptor (beta chain). The record originates from a study of blood T cell repertoires in COVID-19. Study summary: The United States, Italy and Spain provided the acute and convalescent COVID-19 samples. Sample material is recorded as cDNA or gDNA derived from T cells, B-cell-depleted T cells, or PBMCs.

The study assigned cohorts using participant-reported clinical history. Only in-frame clones appear in the TCRdb table, and some are missing; sequencing was by immunoSEQ multiplex PCR. The sample lists 260,000 or so clones, under 90% seen once, with around 15% in the top ten. Germline values: CDR1 MGHRA, CDR2 YSYEKL. The CDR3 has 15 amino acids. J gave up 7 bases and V 5 bases, and 8 bases lay outside the gene matches. Material: PBMCs or T cells enriched from blood (not recorded which). This rearrangement joins TRBV4-1 to TRBJ2-2; TRBD2 aligns across 9 bases. This TCR was sampled from a man aged 18 to 29 who had recovered from COVID-19. The CDR3 DNA follows: TGCGCCAGCAGCGAGCTAGCGGGAATGGGCGGGGAGCTGTTTTTT. This gives the protein CASSELAGMGGELFF.